The text below deals with one T cell receptor beta chain. TCRdb keeps only in-frame clones here, not all; method: immunoSEQ multiplex PCR. The sample consists of just over 35,000 clones, around 93% of them appearing once. The sample originates from a study of T cell changes during pregnancy in multiple sclerosis. The CDR3 covers 16 residues. Germline assignment: CDR1 SGHDN and CDR2 FVKESK. The V gene lost 0 bases and the J gene lost 2 bases, with 13 bases spanning the gap. The sample consisted of CD4+ T cells from peripheral blood mononuclear cells, taken in the first trimester of pregnancy. This TCR was sampled from a female donor with multiple sclerosis, enrolled in a pregnancy study. J is TRBJ1-1 and V is TRBV14; D uncertain. The DNA for the CDR3 is TGTGCCAGCAGCCAAGATAATTTTTTAAGCAACACTGAAGCTTTCTTT. Translating it yields CASSQDNFLSNTEAFF.